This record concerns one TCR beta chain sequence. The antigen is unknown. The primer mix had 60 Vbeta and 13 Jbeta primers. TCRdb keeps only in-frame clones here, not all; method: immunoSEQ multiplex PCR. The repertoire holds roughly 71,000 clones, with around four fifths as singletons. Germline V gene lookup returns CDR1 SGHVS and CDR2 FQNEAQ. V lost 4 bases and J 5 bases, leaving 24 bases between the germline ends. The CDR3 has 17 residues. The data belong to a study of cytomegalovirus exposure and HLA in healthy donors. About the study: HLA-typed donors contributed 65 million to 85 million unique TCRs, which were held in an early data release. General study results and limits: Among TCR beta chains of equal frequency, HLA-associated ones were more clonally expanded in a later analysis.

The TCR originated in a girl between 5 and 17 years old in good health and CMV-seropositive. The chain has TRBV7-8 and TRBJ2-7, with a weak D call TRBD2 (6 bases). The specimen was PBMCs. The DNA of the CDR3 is TGTGCCAGCAGCTCCGAGACGGTGGGGGGTGGCTACGACGAGCAGTACTTC. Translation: CASSSETVGGGYDEQYF.